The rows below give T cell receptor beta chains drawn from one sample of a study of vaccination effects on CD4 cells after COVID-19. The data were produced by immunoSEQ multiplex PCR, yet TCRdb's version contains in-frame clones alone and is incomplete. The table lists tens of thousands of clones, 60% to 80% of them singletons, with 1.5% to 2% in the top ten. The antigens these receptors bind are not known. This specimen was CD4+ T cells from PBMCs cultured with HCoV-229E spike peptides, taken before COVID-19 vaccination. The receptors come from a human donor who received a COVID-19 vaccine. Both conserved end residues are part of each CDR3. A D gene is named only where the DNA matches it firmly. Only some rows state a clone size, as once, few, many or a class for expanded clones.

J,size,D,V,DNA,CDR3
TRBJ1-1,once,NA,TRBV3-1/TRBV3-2,TGTGCCAGCAGCCAGACTCGACCGAACACTGAAGCTTTCTTT,CASSQTRPNTEAFF
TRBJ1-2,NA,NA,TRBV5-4,TGTGCCAGCAGCTTGGATCGGGGGTATGGCTACACCTTC,CASSLDRGYGYTF
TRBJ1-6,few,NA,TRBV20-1,TGCAGTGCTAGTCCCACTTCTAATTCACCCCTCCACTTT,CSASPTSNSPLHF
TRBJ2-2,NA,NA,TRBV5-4,TGTGCCAGCAGCTCAGGGAAGGACACCGGGGAGCTGTTTTTT,CASSSGKDTGELFF
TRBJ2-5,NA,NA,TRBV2,TGTGCCAGCAACCCTATGGGGGGGACCCAGTACTTC,CASNPMGGTQYF
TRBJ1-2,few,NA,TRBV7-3,TGTGCCAGCAGCCCAAAAGGAGCCCTAGACTATGGCTACACCTTC,CASSPKGALDYGYTF
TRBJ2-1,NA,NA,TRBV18,TGTGCCAGCTCACCGTCTGGGTTTAGCTACAATGAGCAGTTCTTC,CASSPSGFSYNEQFF
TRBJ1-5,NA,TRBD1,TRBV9,TGTGCCAGCAGCGCTGCCGGGACAGAAAATCAGCCCCAGCATTTT,CASSAAGTENQPQHF
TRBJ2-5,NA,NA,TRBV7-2,TGTGCCAGCAGCTACACAGGGTCGGGGGAGACCCAGTACTTC,CASSYTGSGETQYF
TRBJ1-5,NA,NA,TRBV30,TGTGCCTGGAGCCCCGGACAGTTCAATCAGCCCCAGCATTTT,CAWSPGQFNQPQHF
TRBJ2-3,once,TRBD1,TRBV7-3,TGTGCCAGCAGCTTAGACAGGGCTAGCACAGATACGCAGTATTTT,CASSLDRASTDTQYF
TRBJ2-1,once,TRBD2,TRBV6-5,TGTGCCAGCAGTTACTCGATTAGCGGGGGGAAGAATGAGCAGTTCTTC,CASSYSISGGKNEQFF
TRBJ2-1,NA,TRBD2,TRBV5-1,TGCGCCAGCCGAATGGGACTAGCGGGCGACTCCTACAATGAGCAGTTCTTC,CASRMGLAGDSYNEQFF
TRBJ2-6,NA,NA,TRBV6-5,TGTGCCAGCAGGTACAGCTCTGGGGCCAACGTCCTGACTTTC,CASRYSSGANVLTF
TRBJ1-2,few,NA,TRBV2,TGTGCCAGCAGGGATACAGGGTACTATGGCTACACCTTC,CASRDTGYYGYTF
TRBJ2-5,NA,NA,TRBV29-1,TGCAGCGTCGAAGGAGGGAGGGGGTACCAAGAGACCCAGTACTTC,CSVEGGRGYQETQYF
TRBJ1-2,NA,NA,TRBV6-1,TGTGCCAGCAGTGAAGCCAGAACGAAGAACAGCTATGGCTACACCTTC,CASSEARTKNSYGYTF
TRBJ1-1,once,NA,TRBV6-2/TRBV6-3,TGTGCCAGCAGTTACTACAGGACATCGAACACTGAAGCTTTCTTT,CASSYYRTSNTEAFF
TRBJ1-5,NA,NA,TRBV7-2,TGTGCCAGCAGCTTAGGACCAGGGCGCAATCAGCCCCAGCATTTT,CASSLGPGRNQPQHF
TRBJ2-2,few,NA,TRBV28,TGTGCCAGCAGGGAGGGGGGATTGGGCACCGGGGAGCTGTTTTTT,CASREGGLGTGELFF
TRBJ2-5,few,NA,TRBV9,TGTGCCAGCAGCCGCACCCCGGACAGTCAAGAGACCCAGTACTTC,CASSRTPDSQETQYF
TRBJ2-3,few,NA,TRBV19,TGTGCCAGTAGTATGCGGATCTCTAGCACAGATACGCAGTATTTT,CASSMRISSTDTQYF
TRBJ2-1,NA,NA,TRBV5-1,TGCGCCAGCAGTAAGGGGGGCAGCTCCTACAATGAGCAGTTCTTC,CASSKGGSSYNEQFF
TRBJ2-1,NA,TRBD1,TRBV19,TGTGCCAGTAGTACCGCCGGGACAGGGAGAAATGAGCAGTTCTTC,CASSTAGTGRNEQFF
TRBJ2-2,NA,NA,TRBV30,TGTGCCTGGAGTCCTAGAGGCACCGGGGAGCTGTTTTTT,CAWSPRGTGELFF
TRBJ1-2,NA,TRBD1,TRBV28,TGTGCCAGCAGTTCTCCAGGGACAGGGGAACGTTATGGCTACACCTTC,CASSSPGTGERYGYTF
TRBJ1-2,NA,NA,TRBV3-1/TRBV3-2,TGTGCCAGCGCCTCCGGTTTTGGCTACACCTTC,CASASGFGYTF
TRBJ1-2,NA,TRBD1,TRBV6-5,TGTGCCAGCAGTTCAATAAACAGGGGATGGAGTGGCTACACCTTC,CASSSINRGWSGYTF
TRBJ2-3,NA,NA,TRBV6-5,TGTGCCAGCCGGCTGGGGGGGCCTACAGATACGCAGTATTTT,CASRLGGPTDTQYF
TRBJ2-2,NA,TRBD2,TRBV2,TGTGCCAGCAGGGGTACTAGCGCCCCAGGGGAGCTGTTTTTT,CASRGTSAPGELFF
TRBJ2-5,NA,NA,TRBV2,TGTGCCAGCAGTGACAGTCCGGGGACCCAGTACTTC,CASSDSPGTQYF
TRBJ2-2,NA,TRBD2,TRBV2,TGTGCCAGCCGGGTGTGGACTAGCGGGGGGGCAGGGATTGCCGGGGAGCTGTTTTTT,CASRVWTSGGAGIAGELFF
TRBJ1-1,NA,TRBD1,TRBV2,TGTGCCAGCAGGACAGGGGGATGGACTGAAGCTTTCTTT,CASRTGGWTEAFF
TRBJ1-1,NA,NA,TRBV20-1,TGCAGTGCTCCCCTGAACACTGAAGCTTTCTTT,CSAPLNTEAFF
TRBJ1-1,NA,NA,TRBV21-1,TGTGCCAGCAGCAAAGTAAAGAGACAGGGGGGACGGAACACTGAAGCTTTCTTT,CASSKVKRQGGRNTEAFF
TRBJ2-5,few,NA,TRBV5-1,TGCGCCAGCAGCCACGGGACCCGGGGTGAGACCCAGTACTTC,CASSHGTRGETQYF
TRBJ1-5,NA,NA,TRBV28,TGTGCCAGCAGCTGGAGAACCGGGCAGCCCCAGCATTTT,CASSWRTGQPQHF
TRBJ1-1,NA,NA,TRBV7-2,TGTGCCAGCAGCCCAACCCACATCATGAGGCGTGACACTGAAGCTTTCTTT,CASSPTHIMRRDTEAFF
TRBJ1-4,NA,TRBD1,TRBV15,TGTGCCACCAGCAGAGAGGACAGGGAAGTTGAAAAACTGTTTTTT,CATSREDREVEKLFF
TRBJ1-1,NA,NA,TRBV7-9,TGTGCCAGCAGCTCCTCTGGGAGGACGAACACTGAAGCTTTCTTT,CASSSSGRTNTEAFF
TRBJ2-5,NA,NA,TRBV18,TGTGCCAGCTCACCAAAGGGGTCCCAAGAGACCCAGTACTTC,CASSPKGSQETQYF
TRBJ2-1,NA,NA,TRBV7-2,TGTGCCAGCAGCTTAGCCAGTTCCTCCTACAATGAGCAGTTCTTC,CASSLASSSYNEQFF
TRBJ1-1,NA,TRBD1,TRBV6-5,TGTGCCAGCAGTTACTCTAGACAGGGAACTGAAGCTTTCTTT,CASSYSRQGTEAFF
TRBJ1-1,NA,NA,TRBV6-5,TGTGCCCTCGGGGGGGGATTGAACACTGAAGCTTTCTTT,CALGGGLNTEAFF
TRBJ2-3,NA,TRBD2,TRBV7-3,TGTGCCAGCAGCTCCCCCCGGGGTAGCGGGGACACAGATACGCAGTATTTT,CASSSPRGSGDTDTQYF
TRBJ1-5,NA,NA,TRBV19,TGTGCCAGTAGAGTGGATAGCAATCAGCCCCAGCATTTT,CASRVDSNQPQHF
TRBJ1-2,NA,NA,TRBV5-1,TGCGCCAGCAGCTTACAGGGTGGAAACTATGGCTACACCTTC,CASSLQGGNYGYTF
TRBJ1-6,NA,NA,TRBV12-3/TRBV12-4,TGTGCCAGCAGCCTCTATAATTCACCCCTCCACTTT,CASSLYNSPLHF
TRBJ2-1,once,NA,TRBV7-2,TGTGCCAGCAGCTTCGGACAGTTCGACTCCTACAATGAGCAGTTCTTC,CASSFGQFDSYNEQFF
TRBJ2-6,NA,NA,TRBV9,TGTGCCAGCAGCGTTTTTGGGGGGCCTGGGGCCAACGTCCTGACTTTC,CASSVFGGPGANVLTF
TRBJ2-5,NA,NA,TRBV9,TGTGCCAGCAGCGTACTACCGGGGCAGGGGGAGACCCAGTACTTC,CASSVLPGQGETQYF
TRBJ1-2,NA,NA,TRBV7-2,TGTGCCAGCAGCTTATCTGTGGGCGGACGTAGTGGCTACACCTTC,CASSLSVGGRSGYTF
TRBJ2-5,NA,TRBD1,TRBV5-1,TGCGCCAGCAGCTTTACAGGGGGACAAGAGACCCAGTACTTC,CASSFTGGQETQYF
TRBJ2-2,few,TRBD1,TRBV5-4,TGTGCCAGCAGTGCGGGACAGGAGAACACCGGGGAGCTGTTTTTT,CASSAGQENTGELFF
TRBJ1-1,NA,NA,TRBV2,TGTGCCAGCCAGAGACTCACAGGCTCTGAAGCTTTCTTT,CASQRLTGSEAFF